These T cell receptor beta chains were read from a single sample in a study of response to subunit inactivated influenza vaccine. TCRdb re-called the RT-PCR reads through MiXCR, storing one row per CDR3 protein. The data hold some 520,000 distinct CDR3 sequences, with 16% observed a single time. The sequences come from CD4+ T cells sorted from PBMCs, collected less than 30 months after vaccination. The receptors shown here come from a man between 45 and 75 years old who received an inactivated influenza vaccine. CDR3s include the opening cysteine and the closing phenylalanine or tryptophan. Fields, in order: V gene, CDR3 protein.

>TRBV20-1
CSARRQENPYEQYF
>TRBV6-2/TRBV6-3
CASSYSIWTTYEQYF
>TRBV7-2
CASTGNRGPQETQYF
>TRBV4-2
CASSQSRTSGRHNEQFF
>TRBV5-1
CASSRSGGYSSETQYF
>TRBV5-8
CASSYRRARTGELFF
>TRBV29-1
CSVTPGTDNSPLHF
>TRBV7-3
CASSNRTSAVNEQFF
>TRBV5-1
CASSSSLAGVGELFF
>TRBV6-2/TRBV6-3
CASLGQSNSPLHF
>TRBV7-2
CASSGQGEQETQYF
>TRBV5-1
CASSPGTETYEQYF
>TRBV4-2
CASSLGQVVEETQYF
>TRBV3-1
CASSQDPGPGVTGYTF
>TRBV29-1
CSVVERDPGYGYTF
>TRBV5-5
CASSLQRQDNYTF
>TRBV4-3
CASSQDAGSNQPQHF
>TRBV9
CASSVGLAGNYEQYF
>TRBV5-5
CASSIWSGGTEAFF
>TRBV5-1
CASSPTGYTEAFF
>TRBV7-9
CASSPMRGPSYNEQFF
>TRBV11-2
CASSFRDEEKLFF
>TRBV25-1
CASMDRAYNSPLHF
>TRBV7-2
CASSLTTNTGELFF
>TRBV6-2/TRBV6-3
CASRNPPNTGELFF
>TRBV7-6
CASTPDQVFGAQYF
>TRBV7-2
CASSPNEAGELFF
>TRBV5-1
CASSFRAKQETQYF
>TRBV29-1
CSVGSGTAAWGEQFF
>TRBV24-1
CATSDRRQGAWIRSQYF
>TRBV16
CASSSGNFQPQHF
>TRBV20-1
CSAKDGTLTYEQYF
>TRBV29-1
CSVKQQGNEQYF
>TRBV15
CATSRDRDRVHEQYF
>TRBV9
CASSQEIGANTGELFF
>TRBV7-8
CASSARTGGADTQYF
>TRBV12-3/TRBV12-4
CASSDPNSPLHF
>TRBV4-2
CASSQDQIAYEQYF
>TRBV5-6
CASSPRIRTGNTEAFF
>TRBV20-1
CSAAGSEVRNEQYF
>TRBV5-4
CASSGDGNTIYF
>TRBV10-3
CAISEGPFVEYGYTF
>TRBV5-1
CASSLAAVGEPQYF
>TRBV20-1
CSANPRAVHIGTGELFF
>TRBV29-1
CSVGGTANTGELFF